These 17 T cell receptor beta chains originate from one sample sequenced in a study of T cell changes during pregnancy in multiple sclerosis. The protocol was immunoSEQ multiplex PCR, while the TCRdb copy is restricted to in-frame clones and leaves out a portion. The repertoire consists of some 27,000 clones, with 89% occurring once and the leading ten covering 0.6% to 0.85%. The sequencing here drew on CD4+ T cells from peripheral blood mononuclear cells, taken in the second trimester of pregnancy. The receptors here all came from a female donor with multiple sclerosis, enrolled in a pregnancy study.

The V gene is TRBV2, the J gene TRBJ2-1; 11 bases align to TRBD1. The CDR3 has 16 residues. Germline CDR1 is SNHLY and CDR2 is FYNNEI. Trimming at V came to 4 bases and at J to 7 bases, leaving 9 bases not matched to a gene. The DNA of the CDR3 is TGTGCCAGCAGTGTAAGGGGGGACAGGGGGTGGAATGAGCAGTTCTTC. Amino acids: CASSVRGDRGWNEQFF.

For this clone: The CDR3 does not end in the conserved phenylalanine or tryptophan, so this is likely a read error. No DNA is shown, since the ends of the CDR3 on it are uncertain; the CDR3 is the one TCRdb lists. This chain uses TRBV2 with TRBJ2-7; the table's D call TRBD2 went unverified against the DNA. The germline gives CDR1 SNHLY, CDR2 FYNNEI. Inclusive of both ends, the CDR3 amounts to 15 amino acids. CDR3 loop: CASSEVGSELAGGRL.

V and J are TRBV28 and TRBJ1-4, with D possibly matching TRBD1 (6 bases). Between the trimmed V and J ends, which lost 3 bases and 9 bases, there was a span of 17 bases. The CDR3 has 15 amino acids. Germline V CDR1 and CDR2: MDHEN, SYDVKM. CDR3 nucleotides: TGTGCCAGCAGTTTCCGGACAGCGAGCCCAAAAAAACTGTTTTTT. This encodes CASSFRTASPKKLFF.

This chain links TRBV5-1 with TRBJ1-4; 7 nucleotides agree with TRBD1. After removal of 6 bases from V and 7 bases from J, the junction contained 12 bases not matched to a gene. Germline V gives CDR1 SGHRS, CDR2 YFSETQ. This CDR3 has 15 amino acids. The CDR3 bases are TGCGCCAGCACGGGCACCGGGACAGAGTTTGAAAAACTGTTTTTT. It is translated as CASTGTGTEFEKLFF. Full variable domain (remainder filled in from reference TRBV5-1 and TRBJ1-4): KAGVTQTPRYLIKTRGQQVTLSCSPISGHRSVSWYQQTPGQGLQFLFEYFSETQRNKGNFPGRFSGRQFSNSRSEMNVSTLELGDSALYLCASTGTGTEFEKLFFGSGTQLSVL.

The chain couples TRBV2 to TRBJ1-1; no clear D. The CDR3 runs to 13 residues. Germline loops: CDR1 SNHLY, CDR2 FYNNEI. The germline V and J ends were trimmed by 8 bases and 1 base, with 11 bases remaining between them. The CDR3 region has the DNA TGTGCCAGCCCTGCTGAGGCGAACACTGAAGCTTTCTTT. Its protein is CASPAEANTEAFF.

The chain couples TRBV9 to TRBJ1-5; D is perhaps TRBD1 (5 bases). The germline V gene encodes CDR1 SGDLS and CDR2 YYNGEE. This CDR3 spans 13 amino acids. Between the trimmed V and J ends, which lost 1 base and 5 bases, there was a span of 7 bases. The CDR3: CASSVWGDQPQHF. Here the CDR3 DNA reads TGTGCCAGCAGCGTATGGGGGGATCAGCCCCAGCATTTT.

This chain links TRBV10-3 with TRBJ1-2; 7 bases line up with TRBD1. The CDR3 totals 16 residues. The V gene's germline CDR1 is ENHRY and CDR2 SYGVKD. The ends lost 7 bases at V and 0 bases at J; junction bases unmatched: 11. For the CDR3, the DNA is TGTGCCATCACGGCTGGGCTGGGGACAGCTAACTATGGCTACACCTTC. The encoded protein is CAITAGLGTANYGYTF.

The V call is TRBV18, the J call TRBJ2-1; possibly TRBD2 for D (7 bases). The CDR3 is made up of 16 amino acids. CDR1 is KGHSH, CDR2 LQKENI, per germline. V was clipped by 3 bases and J by 4 bases, with 16 bases between them. CDR3 nucleotides: TGTGCCAGCTCACCGACCGCGGGGGCTATATACAATGAGCAGTTCTTC. Its protein is CASSPTAGAIYNEQFF.

In its sample, this clone is medium-sized. Other DNA sequences in this specimen translate into the identical CDR3. This rearrangement joins TRBV7-9 to TRBJ1-5; 10 bases match TRBD1. The V gene end was trimmed by 1 base and the J gene end by 4 bases; junction bases not matched to a gene: 1. Germline V gene sequence: CDR1 SEHNR, CDR2 FQNEAQ (reference sequence). This CDR3 has 15 residues. The CDR3 loop reads CASSLGDRGNQPQHF. In DNA, the CDR3 is TGTGCCAGCAGCTTAGGGGACAGGGGTAATCAGCCCCAGCATTTT.

V gene TRBV7-2 combines with J gene TRBJ2-5; D is undetermined. The V end lost 1 base, the J end lost 4 bases, and 13 bases lay between the germline ends. The CDR3 totals 15 residues. Germline CDR1 and CDR2: SGHTA and FQGNSA. The CDR3 spells CASSLGAGSGETQYF. The DNA of the CDR3 is TGTGCCAGCAGCTTAGGTGCAGGCTCCGGAGAGACCCAGTACTTC. The variable domain in full, completed from reference TRBV7-2 and TRBJ2-5, reads GAGVSQSPSNKVTEKGKDVELRCDPISGHTALYWYRQSLGQGLEFLIYFQGNSAPDKSGLPSDRFSAERTGGSVSTLTIQRTQQEDSAVYLCASSLGAGSGETQYFGPGTRLLVL.

V is TRBV19 and J is TRBJ1-3; no clear D. The CDR3 sequence is 16 residues long. Germline assignment: CDR1 LNHDA and CDR2 SQIVND (reference sequence). V lost 2 bases and J lost 4, with 15 bases in between. CDR3 DNA: TGTGCCAGTAGTATATTTGGAGGGCCTGGCGGAAACACCATATATTTT. It specifies CASSIFGGPGGNTIYF.

In this sample, this clone turned up a few times. V is TRBV9 and J is TRBJ1-1; 8 bases agree with TRBD1. Germline-derived CDR1 and CDR2 are SGDLS and YYNGEE. The CDR3 has 15 amino acids. Trimming removed 1 base from V and 4 bases from J; junction bases left unmatched: 6. The CDR3 spells CASSVIGQGGTEAFF. The CDR3 DNA follows: TGTGCCAGCAGCGTAATTGGACAGGGAGGCACTGAAGCTTTCTTT.

J is TRBJ2-2 and V is TRBV21-1; the table calls TRBD2, which could not be checked here. TRBV21-1 is a pseudogene segment. The CDR3 has 19 residues. The CDR3 nucleotides are TGTGCCAGCAGCAAAGAGGGGGGGGCGAACCCCGAGAACACCGGGGAGCTGTTTTTT. The encoded protein is CASSKEGGANPENTGELFF.

CDR3 sequence (DNA): TGTGCCAGCAGCTCCCGACAGCTTCGAAACGGGGAGCTGTTTTTT. As protein: CASSSRQLRNGELFF. This rearrangement joins TRBV7-3 to TRBJ2-2; D is perhaps TRBD1 (5 bases). This CDR3 has 15 residues. Per germline, CDR1 SGHTA and CDR2 FQGTGA. Trimming cost V 4 bases and J 7 bases, with 16 bases left between them.

The chain couples TRBV19 to TRBJ1-2, with a tentative D call TRBD1 (5 bases). The CDR3 length is 12 residues. Trimming shortened V by 5 bases and J by 1 base, and 5 bases separated the two germline ends. Germline V gene sequence: CDR1 LNHDA, CDR2 SQIVND (reference sequence). The CDR3 DNA follows: TGTGCCAGTAGTGACAGTAACTATGGCTACACCTTC. Translated: CASSDSNYGYTF.

This chain connects TRBV19 to TRBJ2-5; TRBD1 might be the D (6 bases). This CDR3 is built from 14 residues. The germline V gene encodes CDR1 LNHDA and CDR2 SQIVND (reference sequence). V was pared by 5 bases and J by 3 bases, with 13 bases between. DNA for the CDR3: TGTGCCAGTAGTGTACGGACAGCCAAAGAGACCCAGTACTTC. Its translation is CASSVRTAKETQYF. Combining the CDR3 with reference TRBV19 and TRBJ2-5 gives the whole variable domain DGGITQSPKYLFRKEGQNVTLSCEQNLNHDAMYWYRQDPGQGLRLIYYSQIVNDFQKGDIAEGYSVSREKKESFPLTVTSAQKNPTAFYLCASSVRTAKETQYFGPGTRLLVL.

The genes are TRBV19 and TRBJ2-1; 10 bases match TRBD1. V shed 3 bases, J shed 7 bases, and the junction held 12 bases outside the gene matches. The CDR3 is 17 residues long. In germline, CDR1 is LNHDA, CDR2 SQIVND (reference sequence). As DNA, the CDR3 is TGTGCCAGTAGTATTCGGAGCGGGCGACAGGGGGCGAATGAGCAGTTCTTC. Protein: CASSIRSGRQGANEQFF.